Listed below are T cell receptor beta chains from one sample, sequenced in a study of a mutant IDH1 vaccine in newly diagnosed glioma. Their target antigens are unknown. Libraries were prepared by immunoSEQ multiplex PCR; TCRdb keeps only in-frame clonotypes and omits some of them. The profile covers 34,000 or so clones, with 70% to 85% appearing a single time and 15% taken by the ten largest. Specimen: PBMCs, collected from a glioma patient whose treatment included an IDH1 peptide vaccine. These receptors were taken from a man aged 25-45 years with glioma. The CDR3 runs from the conserved cysteine through the conserved F or W. The D gene is left open where the match is weak. Where a row states a size, it is once, few, many or the class of an expanded clone; other rows omit it.

d_call	clone_size	j_call	v_call	cdr3_nt	cdr3_aa
TRBD2	-	TRBJ2-1	TRBV4-1	TGCGCCAGCAGCCAAGCGCCCCAGCGGGACTACAATGAGCAGTTCTTC	CASSQAPQRDYNEQFF
TRBD1	few	TRBJ1-2	TRBV7-9	TGTGCCAGCAGCTTAGTCGTGACAGGGAGATATGGCTACACCTTC	CASSLVVTGRYGYTF
-	-	TRBJ1-2	TRBV6-1	TGTGCCAGCATCAATTTTGGGCTGGGTCGGGGCTACACCTTC	CASINFGLGRGYTF
-	few	TRBJ1-4	TRBV27	TGTGCCAGCAGTTTCGGGGTAACAACTAATGAAAAACTGTTTTTT	CASSFGVTTNEKLFF
TRBD1	-	TRBJ1-1	TRBV29-1	TGCAGCGTAGGGCGGACAGGGGGCACTGAAGCTTTCTTT	CSVGRTGGTEAFF
-	-	TRBJ1-1	TRBV7-9	TGTGCCAGCAGCTCGCGGGACGCAGCTTTCTTT	CASSSRDAAFF
-	-	TRBJ1-4	TRBV7-9	TGTGCCAGCAGTTTTAGCAGGGGAGGGGATGAAAAACTGTTTTTT	CASSFSRGGDEKLFF
TRBD2	-	TRBJ2-7	TRBV4-2	TGTGCCAGCAGCCAAACGAGGGGGATTAGCGGGATTGGGTCCTACGAGCAGTACTTC	CASSQTRGISGIGSYEQYF
-	few	TRBJ1-1	TRBV6-1	TGTGCCAGCAACCGACAGTTGAACACTGAAGCTTTCTTT	CASNRQLNTEAFF
-	-	TRBJ2-7	TRBV5-1	TGCGCCAGCAGCTTGGTCATCCGGGACGAGCAGTACTTC	CASSLVIRDEQYF
-	-	TRBJ2-3	TRBV19	TGTGCCAGTATGGGACGAGACCAGGGTACGCAGTATTTT	CASMGRDQGTQYF
-	-	TRBJ2-1	TRBV25-1	TGTGCCAGCAGTCCCCGTACTCTGGGGGGGCAGGCGCAGTTCTTC	CASSPRTLGGQAQFF
TRBD2	-	TRBJ2-4	TRBV13	TGTGCCAGCAGCCTGCGGGGGACCAAAAACATTCAGTACTTC	CASSLRGTKNIQYF
-	-	TRBJ2-2	TRBV6-6	TGTGCCAGCAGTTTCAGTAACGGGGAGCTGTTTTTT	CASSFSNGELFF
-	-	TRBJ2-7	TRBV7-2	TGTGCCAGCAGTTCCGAATGGGAATTGGCCTACGAGCAGTACTTC	CASSSEWELAYEQYF
TRBD1	-	TRBJ1-2	TRBV20-1	TGCAGTGTACCGACAGGGGGAGGCTACACCTTC	CSVPTGGGYTF
-	-	TRBJ1-1	TRBV19	TGTGCCAGTAGCCGAGGGACCTCCGTGAACACTGAAGCTTTCTTT	CASSRGTSVNTEAFF
TRBD1	-	TRBJ2-7	TRBV5-8	TGTGCCAGCAGCGGCCCGGGGACAGGGATTTCCTACGAGCAGTACTTC	CASSGPGTGISYEQYF
-	-	TRBJ2-5	TRBV20-1	TGCAGTGCTCGGAGGTCGGAGACCCAGTACTTC	CSARRSETQYF
-	-	TRBJ2-1	TRBV7-9	TGTGCCAGCAGCTTAGTTGGAGGGGGCAATGAGCAGTTCTTC	CASSLVGGGNEQFF
-	-	TRBJ1-1	TRBV18	TGTGCCGGGTCTGAGACCATGAACACTGAAGCTTTCTTT	CAGSETMNTEAFF
TRBD1	-	TRBJ2-7	TRBV2	TGTGCCAGCAGCGAACGGTCCCCGGGACAGGGAACCCTCGAGCAGTACTTC	CASSERSPGQGTLEQYF